This record covers a single T cell receptor (beta chain). The data originate from a study of blood T cell repertoires in COVID-19. Source study methods: Nucleated cell counts were estimated from reference gene primer amplification. Assay: immunoSEQ multiplex PCR; the TCRdb copy retains only in-frame clones and omits some. The V and J calls and clone size were taken over from that table, and D and trimming were inferred from the DNA. The table records about 310,000 clones, 90% of them present only once. Seattle patient enrollment occurred during active infection, with longitudinal follow-up thereafter. Deletions cut 3 bases from V and 12 bases from J, with 12 bases between. The germline V gene encodes CDR1 MGHDK and CDR2 SYGVNS. The CDR3 extends over 11 amino acids.

The sequencing input was peripheral blood. The chain uses TRBV25-1 and TRBJ2-7, with D possibly being TRBD2 (5 bases). The source of this sequence is a woman in her twenties or thirties with COVID-19, enrolled during active disease. The CDR3 DNA reads TGTGCCAGCAGTGAGGGAGCCCAGCGGTACTTC. It is translated as CASSEGAQRYF.